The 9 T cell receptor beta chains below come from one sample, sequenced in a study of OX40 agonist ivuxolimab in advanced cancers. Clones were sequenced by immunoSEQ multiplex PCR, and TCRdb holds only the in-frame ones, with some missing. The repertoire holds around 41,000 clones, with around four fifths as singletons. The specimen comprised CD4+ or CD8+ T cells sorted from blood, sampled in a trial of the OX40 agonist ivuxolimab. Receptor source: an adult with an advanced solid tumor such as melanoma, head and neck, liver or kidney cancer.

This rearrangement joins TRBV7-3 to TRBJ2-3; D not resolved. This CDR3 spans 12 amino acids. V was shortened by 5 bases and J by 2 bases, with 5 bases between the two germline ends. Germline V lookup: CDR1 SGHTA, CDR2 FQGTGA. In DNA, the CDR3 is TGTGCCAGCAGCCCTTACACAGATACGCAGTATTTT. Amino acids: CASSPYTDTQYF.

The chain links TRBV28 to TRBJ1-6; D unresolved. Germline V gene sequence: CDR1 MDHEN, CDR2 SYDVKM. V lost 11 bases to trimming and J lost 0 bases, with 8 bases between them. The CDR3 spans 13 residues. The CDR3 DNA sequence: TGTGCCGCCTGGAGCTCCTATAATTCACCCCTCCACTTT. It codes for CAAWSSYNSPLHF.

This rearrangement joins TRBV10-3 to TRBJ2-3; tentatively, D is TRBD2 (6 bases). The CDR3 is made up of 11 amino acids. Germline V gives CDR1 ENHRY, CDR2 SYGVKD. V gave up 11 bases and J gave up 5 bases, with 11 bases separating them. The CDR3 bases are TGTGCCGCGGGGAAGGGAGATACGCAGTATTTT. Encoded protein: CAAGKGDTQYF.

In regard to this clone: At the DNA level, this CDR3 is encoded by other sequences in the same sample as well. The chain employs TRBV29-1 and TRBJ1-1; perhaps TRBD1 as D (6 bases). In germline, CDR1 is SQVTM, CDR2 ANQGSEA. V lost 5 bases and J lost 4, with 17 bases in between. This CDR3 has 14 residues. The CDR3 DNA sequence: TGCAGCGTTTTCCGGCAGGGGTCGGTCACTGAAGCTTTCTTT. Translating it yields CSVFRQGSVTEAFF.

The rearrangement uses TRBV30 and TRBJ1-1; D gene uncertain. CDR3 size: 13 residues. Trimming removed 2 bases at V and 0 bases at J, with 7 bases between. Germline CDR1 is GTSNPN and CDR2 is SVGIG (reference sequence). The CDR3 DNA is TGTGCCTGGAGTAACTTCATGAACACTGAAGCTTTCTTT. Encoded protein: CAWSNFMNTEAFF.

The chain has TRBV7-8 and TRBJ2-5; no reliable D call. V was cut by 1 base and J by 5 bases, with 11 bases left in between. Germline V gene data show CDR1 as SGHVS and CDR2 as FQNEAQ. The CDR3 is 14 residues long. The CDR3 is CASSLVRTQETQYF. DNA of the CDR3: TGTGCCAGCAGCTTAGTGAGGACGCAGGAGACCCAGTACTTC.

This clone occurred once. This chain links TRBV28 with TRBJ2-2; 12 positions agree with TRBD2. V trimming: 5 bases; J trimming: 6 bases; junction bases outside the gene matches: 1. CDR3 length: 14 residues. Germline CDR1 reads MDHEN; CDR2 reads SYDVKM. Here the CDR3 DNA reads TGTGCCAGCAGTCGACTAGCGGGAGCCGGGGAGCTGTTTTTT. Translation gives CASSRLAGAGELFF. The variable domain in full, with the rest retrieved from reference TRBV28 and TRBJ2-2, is DVKVTQSSRYLVKRTGEKVFLECVQDMDHENMFWYRQDPGLGLRLIYFSYDVKMKEKGDIPEGYSVSREKKERFSLILESASTNQTSMYLCASSRLAGAGELFFGEGSRLTVL.

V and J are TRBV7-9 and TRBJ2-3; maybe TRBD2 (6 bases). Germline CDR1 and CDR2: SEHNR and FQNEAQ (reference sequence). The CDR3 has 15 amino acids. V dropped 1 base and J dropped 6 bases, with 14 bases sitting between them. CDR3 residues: CASSLVLASGDTQYF. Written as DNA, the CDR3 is TGTGCCAGCAGCTTAGTATTGGCGAGCGGGGATACGCAGTATTTT.

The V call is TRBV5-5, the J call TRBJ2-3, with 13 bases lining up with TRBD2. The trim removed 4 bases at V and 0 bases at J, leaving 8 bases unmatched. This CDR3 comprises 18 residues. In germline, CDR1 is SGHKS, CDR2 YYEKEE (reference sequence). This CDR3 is CASSRTSGRDTSTDTQYF. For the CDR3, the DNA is TGTGCCAGCAGCCGAACTAGCGGGAGGGACACTAGCACAGATACGCAGTATTTT.